The TCR beta chain described here comes from a study of T cells in narcolepsy. The wider study: Donors had narcolepsy type 1 or type 2, or were healthy controls.

Study observations and caveats: Comparing one patient's CSF and blood CD4+ clonotypes highlighted HCRT- and TRIB2-specific autoreactive clonotypes. Some memory CD4+ repertoires had no autoreactive clone sequences. Blood of same and different patients, but not healthy controls, reportedly held recurring autoreactive clonotypes.

Sequenced by immunoSEQ multiplex PCR; TCRdb stores in-frame clones only, minus some. The sample yields under 25,000 clones, 84% seen once. V shed 6 bases, J shed 5 bases, and the junction held 4 bases outside the gene matches. The CDR3 sequence is 13 residues long. Per the germline V gene, CDR1 is SNHLY and CDR2 is FYNNEI. For this clone: Antigen specificity is unknown.

The V call is TRBV2, the J call TRBJ2-1, with 7 bases lining up with TRBD1. The sequence was obtained from a human donor with narcolepsy. Sequenced material: CD45RA- memory CD4+ T cells from PBMCs. CDR3 bases: TGTGCCAGCAGAGGGGGACAGAACAATGAGCAGTTCTTC. Its translation is CASRGGQNNEQFF.